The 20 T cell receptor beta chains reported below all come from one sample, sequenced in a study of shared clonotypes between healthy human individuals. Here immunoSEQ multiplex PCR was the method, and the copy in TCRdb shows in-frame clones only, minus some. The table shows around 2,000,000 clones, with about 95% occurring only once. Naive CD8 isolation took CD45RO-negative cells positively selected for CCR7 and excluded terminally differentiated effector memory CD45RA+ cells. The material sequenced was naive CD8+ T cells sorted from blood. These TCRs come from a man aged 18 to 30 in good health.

As DNA, the CDR3 is TGCGCCAGCAGCCCCGGACGGACAGGTTGGAGCTCTGGAAACACCATATATTTT. It is translated as CASSPGRTGWSSGNTIYF. This sequence joins TRBV4-3 and TRBJ1-3; TRBD1 matches 7 bases. V trimming: 4 bases; J trimming: 0 bases; junction bases outside the gene matches: 12. CDR1 LGHNA and CDR2 YSLEER come from the germline V gene. The CDR3 is 18 amino acids.

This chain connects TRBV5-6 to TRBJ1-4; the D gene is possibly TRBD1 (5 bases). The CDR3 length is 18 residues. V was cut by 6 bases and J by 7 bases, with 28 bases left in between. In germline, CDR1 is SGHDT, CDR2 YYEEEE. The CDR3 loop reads CASIRRRQGDSESEKLFF. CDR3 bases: TGTGCCAGCATCCGGAGGAGGCAGGGTGATTCAGAAAGTGAAAAACTGTTTTTT.

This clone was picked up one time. CDR3 sequence reads: CASSHSSRGTFYNEQFF. CDR3 bases: TGTGCCAGCAGCCACTCAAGCCGGGGGACCTTCTACAATGAGCAGTTCTTC. This sequence joins TRBV7-2 and TRBJ2-1; D is possibly TRBD2 (6 bases). The CDR3 contains 17 residues. Per germline, CDR1 SGHTA and CDR2 FQGNSA. The V and J ends lost 5 bases and 3 bases respectively, with 20 bases between them.

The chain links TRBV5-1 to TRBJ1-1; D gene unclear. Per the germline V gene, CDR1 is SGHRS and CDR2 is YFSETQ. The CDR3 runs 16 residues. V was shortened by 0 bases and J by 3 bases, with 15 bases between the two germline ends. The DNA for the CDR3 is TGCGCCAGCAGCTTGGTAGGGAGAGGTTCTGACACTGAAGCTTTCTTT. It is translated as CASSLVGRGSDTEAFF.

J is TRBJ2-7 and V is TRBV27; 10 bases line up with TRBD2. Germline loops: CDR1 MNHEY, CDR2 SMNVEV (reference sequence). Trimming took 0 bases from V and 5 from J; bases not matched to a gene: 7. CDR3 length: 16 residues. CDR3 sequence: CASSLSAGTSVDEQYF. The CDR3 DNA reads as TGTGCCAGCAGTTTATCGGCCGGGACTAGCGTCGACGAGCAGTACTTC.

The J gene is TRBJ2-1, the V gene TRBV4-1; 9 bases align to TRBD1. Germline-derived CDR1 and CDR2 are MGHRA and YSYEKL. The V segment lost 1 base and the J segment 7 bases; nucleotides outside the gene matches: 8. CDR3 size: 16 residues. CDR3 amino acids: CASSQAAGTGLNEQFF. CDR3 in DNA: TGCGCCAGCAGCCAAGCCGCCGGGACAGGGCTGAATGAGCAGTTCTTC.

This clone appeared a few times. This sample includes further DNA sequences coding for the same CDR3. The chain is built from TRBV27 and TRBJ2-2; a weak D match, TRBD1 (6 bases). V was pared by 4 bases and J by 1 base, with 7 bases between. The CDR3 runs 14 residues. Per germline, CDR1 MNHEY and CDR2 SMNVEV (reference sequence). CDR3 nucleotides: TGTGCCAGCAGTTGGGGACAGAACACCGGGGAGCTGTTTTTT. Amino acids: CASSWGQNTGELFF.

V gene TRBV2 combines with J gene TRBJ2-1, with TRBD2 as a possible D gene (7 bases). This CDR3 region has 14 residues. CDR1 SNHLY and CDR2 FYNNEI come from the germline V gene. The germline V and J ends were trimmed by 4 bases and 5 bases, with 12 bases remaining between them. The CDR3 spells CASSGLRGHNEQFF. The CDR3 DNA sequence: TGTGCCAGCAGTGGGTTGCGGGGGCACAATGAGCAGTTCTTC.

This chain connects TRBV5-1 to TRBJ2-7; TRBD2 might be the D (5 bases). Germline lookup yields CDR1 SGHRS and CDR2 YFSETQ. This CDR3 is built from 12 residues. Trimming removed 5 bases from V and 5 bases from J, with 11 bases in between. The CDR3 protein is CASRGERDEQYF. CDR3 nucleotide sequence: TGCGCCAGCAGAGGCGAGAGGGACGAGCAGTACTTC. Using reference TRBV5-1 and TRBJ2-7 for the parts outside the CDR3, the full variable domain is KAGVTQTPRYLIKTRGQQVTLSCSPISGHRSVSWYQQTPGQGLQFLFEYFSETQRNKGNFPGRFSGRQFSNSRSEMNVSTLELGDSALYLCASRGERDEQYFGPGTRLTVT.

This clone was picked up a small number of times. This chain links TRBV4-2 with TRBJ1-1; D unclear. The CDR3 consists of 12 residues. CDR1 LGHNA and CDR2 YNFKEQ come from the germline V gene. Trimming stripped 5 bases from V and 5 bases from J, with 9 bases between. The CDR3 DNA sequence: TGTGCCAGCAGCTTTAGAGAAACTGAAGCTTTCTTT. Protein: CASSFRETEAFF.

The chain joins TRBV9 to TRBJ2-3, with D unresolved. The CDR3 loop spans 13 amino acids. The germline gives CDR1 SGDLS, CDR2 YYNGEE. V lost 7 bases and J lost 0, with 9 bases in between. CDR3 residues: CASAESSTDTQYF. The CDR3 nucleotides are TGTGCCAGCGCGGAATCTAGCACAGATACGCAGTATTTT.

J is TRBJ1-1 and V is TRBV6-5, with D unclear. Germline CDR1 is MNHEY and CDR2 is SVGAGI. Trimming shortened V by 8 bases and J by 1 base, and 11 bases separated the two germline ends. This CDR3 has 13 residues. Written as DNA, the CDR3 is TGTGCCAGCCGTGGGGAGGCGAACACTGAAGCTTTCTTT. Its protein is CASRGEANTEAFF.

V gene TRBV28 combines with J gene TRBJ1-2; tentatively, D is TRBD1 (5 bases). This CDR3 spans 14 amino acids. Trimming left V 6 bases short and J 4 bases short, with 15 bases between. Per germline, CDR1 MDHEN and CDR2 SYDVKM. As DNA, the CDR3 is TGTGCCAGCAGGCTGAGACAGAACTCCTATGGCTACACCTTC. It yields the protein CASRLRQNSYGYTF.

The DNA for the CDR3 is TGTGCCAGCTTGGTCAGTATTAATGAAAAACTGTTTTTT. It is translated as CASLVSINEKLFF. The chain carries TRBV6-6 and TRBJ1-4; unclear D gene. Per the germline V gene, CDR1 is MNHNY and CDR2 is SVGAGI (reference sequence). The V end lost 8 bases, the J end lost 4 bases, and 11 bases lay between the germline ends. This CDR3 is built from 13 residues.

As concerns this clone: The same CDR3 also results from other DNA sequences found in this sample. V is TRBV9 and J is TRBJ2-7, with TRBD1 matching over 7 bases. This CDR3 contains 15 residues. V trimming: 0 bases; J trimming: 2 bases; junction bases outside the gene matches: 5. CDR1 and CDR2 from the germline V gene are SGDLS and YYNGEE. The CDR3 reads CASSVGQGSPYEQYF. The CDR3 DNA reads TGTGCCAGCAGCGTAGGACAGGGATCTCCCTACGAGCAGTACTTC.

CDR3 protein: CASSSQGSESEAFF. For the CDR3, the DNA is TGTGCCAGCAGTTCACAGGGATCCGAATCTGAAGCTTTCTTT. This chain joins TRBV6-4 and TRBJ1-1; tentative D call: TRBD1 (6 bases). Germline CDR1 is MRHNA and CDR2 is SNTAGT. CDR3 length: 14 amino acids. Deletions cut 5 bases from V and 6 bases from J, with 16 bases between.

The CDR3 DNA is TGCGCCAGCAGCCCAGAGGAGCCTGGGGCCAACGTCCTGACTTTC. Protein sequence: CASSPEEPGANVLTF. The chain employs TRBV4-1 and TRBJ2-6; no reliable D call. Germline CDR1 MGHRA, CDR2 YSYEKL. The CDR3 runs 15 residues. Trimming removed 4 bases at V and 2 bases at J, with 9 bases between.

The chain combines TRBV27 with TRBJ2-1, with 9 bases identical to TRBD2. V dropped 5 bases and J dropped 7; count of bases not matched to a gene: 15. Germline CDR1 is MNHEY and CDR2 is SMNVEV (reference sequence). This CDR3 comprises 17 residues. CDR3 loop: CASSPLAFGGGANEQFF. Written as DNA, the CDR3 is TGTGCCAGCAGTCCCCTGGCGTTCGGCGGGGGGGCGAATGAGCAGTTCTTC.

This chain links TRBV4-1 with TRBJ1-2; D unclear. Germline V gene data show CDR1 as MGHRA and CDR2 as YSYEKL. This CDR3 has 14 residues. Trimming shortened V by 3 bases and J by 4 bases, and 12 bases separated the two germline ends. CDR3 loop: CASSHPTGIYGYTF. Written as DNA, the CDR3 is TGCGCCAGCAGCCACCCCACGGGAATCTATGGCTACACCTTC.

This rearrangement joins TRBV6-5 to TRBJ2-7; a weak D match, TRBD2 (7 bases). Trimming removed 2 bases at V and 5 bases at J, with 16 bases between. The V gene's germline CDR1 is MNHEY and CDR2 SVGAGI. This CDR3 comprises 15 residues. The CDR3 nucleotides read TGTGCCAGCAGTTACGGGCTAGGGGGGGGTAACGAGCAGTACTTC. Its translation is CASSYGLGGGNEQYF.